What follows are 6 T cell receptor beta chains derived from one specimen sequenced in a study of shared clonotypes between healthy human individuals. Here immunoSEQ multiplex PCR was the method, and the copy in TCRdb shows in-frame clones only, minus some. The data show over a million clones, around 75% seen once. Material for sequencing was memory CD4+ T cells sorted from blood. Subset defined: CD45RA-negative fraction. The receptors stem from a young man in good health.

This rearrangement joins TRBV6-1 to TRBJ2-1; 9 positions match TRBD2. V gave up 6 bases and J gave up 4 bases; unmatched junction bases: 4. This CDR3 comprises 14 residues. The germline V gene encodes CDR1 MNHNS and CDR2 SASEGT. The CDR3 region is CASRMGLAYNEQFF. The CDR3 DNA sequence: TGTGCCAGCAGGATGGGACTAGCTTACAATGAGCAGTTCTTC.

In regard to this clone: This may be a read error: a much more frequent sequence differs by one nucleotide. The chain carries TRBV6-5 and TRBJ2-7; D tentatively reads TRBD1 or TRBD2 (5 bases each). The CDR3 contains 12 residues. Germline V gene data show CDR1 as MNHEY and CDR2 as SVGAGI. V lost 7 bases to trimming and J lost 0 bases, with 7 bases between them. The CDR3 is CASMGDSYEQYF. The CDR3 DNA follows: TGTGCCAGCATGGGGGACTCCTACGAGCAGTACTTC.

Only a few counts were recorded for this clone. The chain couples TRBV6-1 to TRBJ1-2, with D tentatively TRBD1 (5 bases). V lost 1 base, J lost 7 bases, and 19 bases lay in between. CDR1 is MNHNS, CDR2 SASEGT, per germline. The CDR3 has 16 amino acids. CDR3 in DNA: TGTGCCAGCAGTGAAGGCGGCGGGAGGGGAAAGAGTGGCTACACCTTC. Translation: CASSEGGGRGKSGYTF.

The chain is built from TRBV7-2 and TRBJ1-1, with a weak D call TRBD1 (6 bases). The V end lost 4 bases, the J end lost 6 bases, and 15 bases lay between the germline ends. Germline V gene data show CDR1 as SGHTA and CDR2 as FQGNSA. The CDR3 extends over 14 amino acids. Here the CDR3 reads CASSYGGGAAEAFF. The CDR3 nucleotides are TGTGCCAGCAGCTATGGGGGGGGCGCGGCTGAAGCTTTCTTT. The full variable domain, its missing parts supplied by reference TRBV7-2 and TRBJ1-1, is GAGVSQSPSNKVTEKGKDVELRCDPISGHTALYWYRQSLGQGLEFLIYFQGNSAPDKSGLPSDRFSAERTGGSVSTLTIQRTQQEDSAVYLCASSYGGGAAEAFFGQGTRLTVV.

The chain employs TRBV4-1 and TRBJ2-5, with a weak D call TRBD2 (5 bases). Germline lookup yields CDR1 MGHRA and CDR2 YSYEKL. The V end lost 0 bases, the J end lost 0 bases, and 8 bases lay between the germline ends. The CDR3 length is 15 residues. As DNA, the CDR3 is TGCGCCAGCAGCCAAGATCGGACTTACCAAGAGACCCAGTACTTC. This sequence encodes CASSQDRTYQETQYF.

The chain employs TRBV19 and TRBJ2-7; tentatively, D is TRBD2 (5 bases). There are 16 residues in the CDR3. Trimming removed 3 bases at V and 1 base at J, with 16 bases between. Germline V gene sequence: CDR1 LNHDA, CDR2 SQIVND (reference sequence). The CDR3 reads CASSIRTGGGSYEQYF. CDR3 sequence (DNA): TGTGCCAGTAGTATCAGAACCGGTGGAGGATCCTACGAGCAGTACTTC. Complete variable domain (other parts from reference TRBV19 and TRBJ2-7): DGGITQSPKYLFRKEGQNVTLSCEQNLNHDAMYWYRQDPGQGLRLIYYSQIVNDFQKGDIAEGYSVSREKKESFPLTVTSAQKNPTAFYLCASSIRTGGGSYEQYFGPGTRLTVT.